The rows below give T cell receptor beta chains drawn from one sample of a study of cytomegalovirus exposure and HLA in healthy donors. Sequencing used immunoSEQ multiplex PCR; TCRdb keeps in-frame clones, though not all of them. The sample holds under 200,000 clones, over 65% seen once. The sequenced sample consisted of PBMCs. These receptors came from a man aged 60-69 years in good health and CMV-seronegative. Each CDR3 is given with its conserved first and last residue. Fields, in order: D gene, J gene, V gene, clone size, CDR3 DNA, CDR3 protein. D genes are given only for firm matches. The size of a clone is reported for some rows only, either as once, few or many, or as a class for expanded clones.

>-|TRBJ1-1|TRBV29-1|-
TGCAGCGGGGGGACACCGGCAGGGAACCAGAACACTGAAGCTTTCTTT
CSGGTPAGNQNTEAFF
>-|TRBJ1-1|TRBV5-5|-
TGTGCCAGCAGCCCCAGCCCAGGCCGGACTGAAGCTTTCTTT
CASSPSPGRTEAFF
>-|TRBJ1-2|TRBV6-4|-
TGTGCCAGCAGTGACGGAGTCAGTGGAACAGGCTACACCTTC
CASSDGVSGTGYTF
>TRBD2|TRBJ2-7|TRBV7-9|-
TGTGCCAGCAGCTTAGCTGCTAGCGGGAGCTCCTACGAGCAGTACTTC
CASSLAASGSSYEQYF
>-|TRBJ2-7|TRBV12-5|-
TGTGCTAGTGGTTTGGAAAAACAGGGCTACGAGCAGTACTTC
CASGLEKQGYEQYF
>-|TRBJ1-5|TRBV5-1|-
TGCGCCAGCAGCCCCCAACCAACAGGGCTGGAGAATCAGCCCCAGAATTTT
CASSPQPTGLENQPQNF
>-|TRBJ2-7|TRBV7-9|-
TGTGCCAGCAGCTTAGGGCAGAACTCCTACGAGCAGTACTTC
CASSLGQNSYEQYF
>-|TRBJ1-2|TRBV6-4|-
TGTGCCAGCAGTGACCAAACGGCAGGCAACTATGGCTACACCTTC
CASSDQTAGNYGYTF
>TRBD1|TRBJ2-7|TRBV30|-
TGTGCCTGGGGGGACAGGGGGCTCTACGAGCAGTACTTC
CAWGDRGLYEQYF
>TRBD1|TRBJ1-2|TRBV5-4|few
TGTGCCAGCAGCCGACAGGGTCAGTCTAGCTATGGCTACACCTTC
CASSRQGQSSYGYTF
>-|TRBJ1-6|TRBV4-1|few
TGCGCCAGCAGCCACCCAGGGGCGAGGTATAATTCACCCCTCCACTTT
CASSHPGARYNSPLHF
>TRBD1|TRBJ2-7|TRBV5-1|-
TGCGCCAGCAGCCCTGGGACAGCCTTCTACGAGCAGTACTTC
CASSPGTAFYEQYF
>TRBD2|TRBJ2-1|TRBV19|-
TGTGCCAGCCTCAGCGGGGGTTACAATGAGCAGTTCTTC
CASLSGGYNEQFF
>TRBD2|TRBJ2-7|TRBV7-2|-
TGTGCCAGCAGCTTAGGCGGGAGGCTCAACGAGCAGTACTTC
CASSLGGRLNEQYF
>-|TRBJ2-7|TRBV27|-
TGTGCCAGCCTCCCTATGTACGAGCAGTACTTC
CASLPMYEQYF
>TRBD1|TRBJ2-3|TRBV5-4|few
TGTGCCAGCAGCTTGGAAGGGGGCAGCACAGATACGCAGTATTTT
CASSLEGGSTDTQYF
>TRBD1|TRBJ1-4|TRBV5-6|few
TGTGCCAGCAGCTGGGGGACAGCCCCTGGTTCGCTGTTTTTT
CASSWGTAPGSLFF
>TRBD1|TRBJ2-7|TRBV2|-
TGTGCCAGCAGGGTCGGGGGACAGGCCTACGAGCAGTACTTC
CASRVGGQAYEQYF
>TRBD1|TRBJ1-2|TRBV19|once
TGTGCCAGTAGTATGAGGGGGGACAGATCCAAATGGGGGTCTAACTATGGCTACACCTTC
CASSMRGDRSKWGSNYGYTF
>TRBD2|TRBJ2-3|TRBV5-1|-
TGCGCCAGCAGCTTGGGCGTCGGCGGGGGGAGCACAGATACGCAGTATTTT
CASSLGVGGGSTDTQYF
>-|TRBJ1-2|TRBV28|-
TGTGCCAGCGCCACAGTAGCTAACTATGGCTACACCTTC
CASATVANYGYTF
>-|TRBJ1-5|TRBV11-2|-
TGTGCCAGCAGCTTAGTGCAGGGTCAGCCCCAGCATTTT
CASSLVQGQPQHF